These 17 T cell receptor beta chains were all obtained from the same sample, sequenced in a study of cytomegalovirus exposure and HLA in healthy donors. PCR employed 60 Vbeta and 13 Jbeta primers. Assay used: immunoSEQ multiplex PCR; TCRdb lists only in-frame clones, some missing. The sample yields around 210,000 clones, 65% to 85% seen once. Sequences were obtained from PBMCs. Receptor source: a man between 50 and 59 years old in good health and CMV-seronegative.

This sequence joins TRBV28 and TRBJ2-3; 9 bases agree with TRBD2. The J segment lost 4 bases and the V segment lost 4 bases, leaving 6 bases of the junction unmatched. Germline V gene sequence: CDR1 MDHEN, CDR2 SYDVKM. The CDR3 length is 15 residues. The CDR3 reads CASSSLAGKADTQYF. The CDR3 nucleotides read TGTGCCAGCAGTTCTCTAGCGGGAAAGGCAGATACGCAGTATTTT.

The chain has TRBV7-8 and TRBJ2-1, with 10 bases matching TRBD2. Germline V gives CDR1 SGHVS, CDR2 FQNEAQ. V lost 3 bases and J lost 5; bases outside the gene matches: 13. The CDR3 spans 18 residues. This chain's CDR3 is CASSFPASGRQTHNEQFF. The CDR3 region has the DNA TGTGCCAGCAGCTTTCCGGCTAGCGGGAGACAAACCCACAATGAGCAGTTCTTC.

The CDR3 sequence: CASSEGQGAFYEQYF. CDR3 DNA sequence: TGTGCCAGCAGTGAGGGACAGGGGGCGTTCTACGAGCAGTACTTC. The chain employs TRBV2 and TRBJ2-7, with 12 nucleotides matching TRBD1. From germline, CDR1 is SNHLY and CDR2 FYNNEI. There are 15 residues in the CDR3. Germline trimming cut 3 bases from V and 3 bases from J; bases unmatched to any gene: 3.

The V call is TRBV14, the J call TRBJ1-1; D is possibly TRBD1 (6 bases). The CDR3 sequence is 17 residues long. V was cut by 0 bases and J by 4 bases, with 18 bases left in between. CDR1 is SGHDN, CDR2 FVKESK, per germline. CDR3 protein: CASSQDGTGIWSTEAFF. DNA of the CDR3: TGTGCCAGCAGCCAAGATGGAACAGGGATCTGGAGCACTGAAGCTTTCTTT.

The chain links TRBV29-1 to TRBJ2-5; the D is unclear. In germline, CDR1 is SQVTM, CDR2 ANQGSEA. This CDR3 is built from 13 residues. V was cut by 6 bases and J by 2 bases, with 13 bases left in between. The CDR3 loop is CSVKGRVQETQYF. CDR3 DNA: TGCAGCGTGAAAGGTCGGGTGCAAGAGACCCAGTACTTC.

J is TRBJ1-2 and V is TRBV6-1, with 8 bases matching TRBD1. Per germline, CDR1 MNHNS and CDR2 SASEGT. CDR3 length: 15 amino acids. The V gene end was trimmed by 5 bases and the J gene end by 2 bases; junction bases not matched to a gene: 7. DNA of the CDR3: TGTGCCAGCAGTCCGCGGGACAGGCAGAACTATGGCTACACCTTC. Encoded protein: CASSPRDRQNYGYTF.

The gene calls are TRBV5-1 and TRBJ2-3; 8 bases line up with TRBD2. CDR1 SGHRS and CDR2 YFSETQ come from the germline V gene. V trimming: 0 bases; J trimming: 6 bases; junction bases outside the gene matches: 12. The CDR3 runs to 17 residues. The CDR3 sequence: CASSLAPSGSQGDTQYF. The CDR3 DNA is TGCGCCAGCAGCTTGGCCCCTAGCGGGTCCCAAGGGGATACGCAGTATTTT.

The gene calls are TRBV7-9 and TRBJ2-7, with D maybe TRBD1 (6 bases). Per the germline V gene, CDR1 is SEHNR and CDR2 is FQNEAQ (reference sequence). V lost 7 bases and J 8 bases, leaving 30 bases between the germline ends. This CDR3 is built from 17 residues. The CDR3 coding sequence is TGTGCCAGCATCACCGAGTCGATAGGGGGTGTAGTAGGGAAGCAGTACTTC. Its protein is CASITESIGGVVGKQYF.

The chain uses TRBV7-3 and TRBJ1-2; D is unresolved. V lost 2 bases to trimming and J lost 0 bases, with 10 bases between them. Germline V gene lookup returns CDR1 SGHTA and CDR2 FQGTGA. The length of the CDR3 is 15 residues. The CDR3 nucleotides read TGTGCCAGCAGCTTAGACGGCGGGGCTAACTATGGCTACACCTTC. Translated, it gives CASSLDGGANYGYTF.

V and J are TRBV7-2 and TRBJ2-1; 7 bases fit TRBD1. Germline values: CDR1 SGHTA, CDR2 FQGNSA. Trimming at V came to 1 base and at J to 7 bases, leaving 4 bases not matched to a gene. The CDR3 covers 14 residues. CDR3 loop: CASSLEGAGNEQFF. CDR3 DNA: TGTGCCAGCAGCTTAGAGGGGGCCGGGAATGAGCAGTTCTTC.

The chain carries TRBV9 and TRBJ1-1; 7 bases map to TRBD1. V was clipped by 4 bases and J by 2 bases; unmatched bases: 8. CDR3 length equals 15 residues. Germline loops: CDR1 SGDLS, CDR2 YYNGEE. This CDR3 reads CASSPETGRNTEAFF. The CDR3 bases are TGTGCCAGCAGCCCAGAGACAGGGAGAAACACTGAAGCTTTCTTT.

The rearrangement links TRBV6-1 to TRBJ1-2; 8 nucleotides line up with TRBD1. Germline V CDR1 and CDR2: MNHNS, SASEGT. V gave up 4 bases and J gave up 4 bases; unmatched junction bases: 2. The CDR3 runs to 13 residues. Here the CDR3 reads CASSAGTGYGYTF. CDR3 in DNA: TGTGCCAGCAGTGCCGGGACAGGCTATGGCTACACCTTC.

This chain connects TRBV28 to TRBJ2-7; tentatively, D is TRBD2 (6 bases). The length of the CDR3 is 11 residues. Trimming removed 7 bases from V and 5 bases from J, with 9 bases in between. CDR1 and CDR2 (germline): MDHEN, SYDVKM. In DNA, the CDR3 is TGTGCCAGCACGGGGGTGGACGAGCAGTACTTC. Residues: CASTGVDEQYF.

The chain links TRBV19 to TRBJ2-1; TRBD2 agrees at 12 bases. Looked up from germline, CDR1 is LNHDA and CDR2 is SQIVND (reference sequence). With V trimmed by 3 bases and J by 4 bases, 4 bases remained unmatched. This CDR3 is 16 amino acids long. CDR3: CASSIVLAGGYNEQFF. CDR3 in DNA: TGTGCCAGTAGTATCGTCCTAGCGGGAGGGTACAATGAGCAGTTCTTC. The variable domain in full, with the rest retrieved from reference TRBV19 and TRBJ2-1, is DGGITQSPKYLFRKEGQNVTLSCEQNLNHDAMYWYRQDPGQGLRLIYYSQIVNDFQKGDIAEGYSVSREKKESFPLTVTSAQKNPTAFYLCASSIVLAGGYNEQFFGPGTRLTVL.

The chain combines TRBV5-1 with TRBJ1-2, with TRBD1 matching over 7 bases. This CDR3 comprises 14 residues. Trimming took 2 bases from V and 4 from J; bases not matched to a gene: 5. Germline V gene data show CDR1 as SGHRS and CDR2 as YFSETQ. CDR3 DNA: TGCGCCAGCAGCTTTACAGGGGATAGCTATGGCTACACCTTC. Its translation: CASSFTGDSYGYTF.

The V and J genes are TRBV6-1 and TRBJ2-7, with 7 nucleotides matching TRBD2. CDR1 is MNHNS, CDR2 SASEGT, per germline. This CDR3 has 15 amino acids. V lost 5 bases to trimming and J lost 0 bases; unmatched junction nucleotides: 7. CDR3 nucleotide sequence: TGTGCCAGCAGTCGACAGACTAGCAGCTCCTACGAGCAGTACTTC. It codes for CASSRQTSSSYEQYF.

The CDR3 spells CASSLVRGSSYNEQFF. The DNA of the CDR3 is TGTGCCAGCAGCCTTGTAAGGGGAAGCTCCTACAATGAGCAGTTCTTC. This chain links TRBV14 with TRBJ2-1, with D perhaps TRBD1 (5 bases). Germline assignment: CDR1 SGHDN and CDR2 FVKESK. The CDR3 is 16 residues long. V shed 4 bases and J shed 0 bases, with 13 bases lying between them. The variable domain in full, completed from reference TRBV14 and TRBJ2-1, reads EAGVTQFPSHSVIEKGQTVTLRCDPISGHDNLYWYRRVMGKEIKFLLHFVKESKQDESGMPNNRFLAERTGGTYSTLKVQPAELEDSGVYFCASSLVRGSSYNEQFFGPGTRLTVL.